One sample yielded the 10 T cell receptor beta chains listed below, sequenced in a study of T cell responses to AZD1222 COVID-19 vaccine. The data were produced by immunoSEQ multiplex PCR, yet TCRdb's version contains in-frame clones alone and is incomplete. Among more than 150,000 clones listed, around 92% were seen once. The sample consisted of peripheral blood, taken on day 0 of AZD1222 vaccination. Receptors originate from an adult in good health.

V gene TRBV19 combines with J gene TRBJ2-1; TRBD2 matches 7 bases. V was pared by 0 bases and J by 7 bases, with 3 bases of the junction left unmatched. This CDR3 contains 14 residues. Germline loops: CDR1 LNHDA, CDR2 SQIVND (reference sequence). The DNA for the CDR3 is TGTGCCAGTAGTATAGATTCCGGGGGGAATGAGCAGTTCTTC. This translates into CASSIDSGGNEQFF.

This chain uses TRBV2 with TRBJ1-2; no clear D. The germline gives CDR1 SNHLY, CDR2 FYNNEI. V lost 3 bases and J lost 4, with 9 bases in between. The CDR3 totals 13 residues. The DNA for the CDR3 is TGTGCCAGCAGTGAGCGTTCCATCTATGGCTACACCTTC. The encoded protein is CASSERSIYGYTF.

V gene TRBV4-3 combines with J gene TRBJ1-5, with D perhaps TRBD1 (5 bases). The ends were cut back, 1 base at V and 1 base at J, with 11 bases in the middle. Germline values: CDR1 LGHNA, CDR2 YSLEER. The CDR3 sequence is 16 residues long. In DNA form, the CDR3 reads TGCGCCAGCAGCCAAGGATTTGAGGGGAGCAATCAGCCCCAGCATTTT. The encoded protein is CASSQGFEGSNQPQHF.

The chain joins TRBV13 to TRBJ1-6; a weak D match, TRBD1 (5 bases). The CDR3 consists of 13 residues. V was shortened by 6 bases and J by 10 bases, with 13 bases between the two germline ends. CDR1 and CDR2 (germline): PRHDT, FYEKMQ (reference sequence). CDR3 bases: TGTGCCAGCAGTAAGGGGTTTAGATCACCCCTCCACTTT. Its translation: CASSKGFRSPLHF.

This clone was found once. This chain joins TRBV14 and TRBJ2-1, with 7 bases lining up with TRBD2. Germline V gene data show CDR1 as SGHDN and CDR2 as FVKESK. The CDR3 consists of 16 residues. The J segment lost 1 base and the V segment lost 4 bases, leaving 7 bases of the junction unmatched. CDR3 loop: CASSRLGSGSYNEQFF. Written as DNA, the CDR3 is TGTGCCAGCAGCCGACTTGGTAGCGGGTCCTACAATGAGCAGTTCTTC. Full variable domain (missing parts from reference TRBV14 and TRBJ2-1): EAGVTQFPSHSVIEKGQTVTLRCDPISGHDNLYWYRRVMGKEIKFLLHFVKESKQDESGMPNNRFLAERTGGTYSTLKVQPAELEDSGVYFCASSRLGSGSYNEQFFGPGTRLTVL.

Of note for this clone: The sample carries other DNA sequences with the same CDR3. The CDR3 region is CASSLTGNTEAFF. CDR3 DNA sequence: TGTGCCAGCAGTCTTACAGGGAACACTGAAGCTTTCTTT. V is TRBV27 and J is TRBJ1-1, with TRBD1 as a possible D gene (5 bases). From germline, CDR1 is MNHEY and CDR2 SMNVEV (reference sequence). This CDR3 has 13 residues. Trimming left V 5 bases short and J 1 base short, with 8 bases between.

The chain links TRBV5-1 to TRBJ1-1; 8 bases fit TRBD1. V trimming: 4 bases; J trimming: 4 bases; junction bases outside the gene matches: 6. The CDR3 totals 14 residues. Germline CDR1 reads SGHRS; CDR2 reads YFSETQ. The CDR3 DNA reads TGCGCCAGCAGCCCGGACAGGGCAGGCACTGAAGCTTTCTTT. Translated: CASSPDRAGTEAFF.

This chain uses TRBV28 with TRBJ1-2; no firm D call. The CDR3 has 12 residues. Trimming removed 5 bases at V and 5 bases at J, with 9 bases between. Germline values: CDR1 MDHEN, CDR2 SYDVKM. Here the CDR3 reads CASSNGRYGYTF. The DNA of the CDR3 is TGTGCCAGCAGTAACGGACGTTATGGCTACACCTTC.

The chain links TRBV27 to TRBJ1-4, with D tentatively TRBD1 (5 bases). Trimming left V 5 bases short and J 7 bases short, with 17 bases between. Germline V gene lookup returns CDR1 MNHEY and CDR2 SMNVEV (reference sequence). This CDR3 spans 15 amino acids. The CDR3 region is CASSRGGGYGEKLFF. In DNA form, the CDR3 reads TGTGCCAGCAGTCGGGGGGGAGGGTATGGTGAAAAACTGTTTTTT. Full variable domain (remainder filled in from reference TRBV27 and TRBJ1-4): EAQVTQNPRYLITVTGKKLTVTCSQNMNHEYMSWYRQDPGLGLRQIYYSMNVEVTDKGDVPEGYKVSRKEKRNFPLILESPSPNQTSLYFCASSRGGGYGEKLFFGSGTQLSVL.

The CDR3 DNA sequence: TGCAGCGTCCGACAGGGGGCCGATACTGAAGCTTTCTTT. Translated: CSVRQGADTEAFF. This chain connects TRBV29-1 to TRBJ1-1; TRBD1 agrees at 10 bases. The CDR3 runs 13 residues. In germline, CDR1 is SQVTM, CDR2 ANQGSEA. With 6 bases clipped from V and 5 bases from J, the junction kept 6 bases outside the gene matches.